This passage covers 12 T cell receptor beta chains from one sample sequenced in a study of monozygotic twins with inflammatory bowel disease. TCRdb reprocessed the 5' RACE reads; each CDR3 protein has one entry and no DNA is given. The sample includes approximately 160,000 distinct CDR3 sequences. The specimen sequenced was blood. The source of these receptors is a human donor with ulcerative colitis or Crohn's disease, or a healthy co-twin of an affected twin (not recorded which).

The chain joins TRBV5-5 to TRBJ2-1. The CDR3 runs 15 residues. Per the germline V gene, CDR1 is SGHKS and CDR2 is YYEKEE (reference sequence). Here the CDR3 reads CASSFLTNPIKEQFF.

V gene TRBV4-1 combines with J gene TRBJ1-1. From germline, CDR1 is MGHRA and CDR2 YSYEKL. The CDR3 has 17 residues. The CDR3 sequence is CASSHRLTVPMNTEAFF.

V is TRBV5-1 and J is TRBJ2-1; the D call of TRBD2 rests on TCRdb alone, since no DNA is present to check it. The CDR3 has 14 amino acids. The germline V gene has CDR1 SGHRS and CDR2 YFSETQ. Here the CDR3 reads CASKGTSSYNEQFF.

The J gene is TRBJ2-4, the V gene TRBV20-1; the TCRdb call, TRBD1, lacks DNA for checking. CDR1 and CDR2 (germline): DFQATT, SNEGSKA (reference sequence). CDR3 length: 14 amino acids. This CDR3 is CSASRGLSENIQYF.

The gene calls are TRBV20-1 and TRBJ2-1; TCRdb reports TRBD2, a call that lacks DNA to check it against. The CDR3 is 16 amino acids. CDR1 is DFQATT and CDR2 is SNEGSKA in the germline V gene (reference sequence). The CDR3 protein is CSASGLAGGSGNEQFF.

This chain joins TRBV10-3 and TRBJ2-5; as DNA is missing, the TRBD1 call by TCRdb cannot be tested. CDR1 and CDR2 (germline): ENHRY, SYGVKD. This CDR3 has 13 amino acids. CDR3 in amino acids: CAIWGAGAETQYF.

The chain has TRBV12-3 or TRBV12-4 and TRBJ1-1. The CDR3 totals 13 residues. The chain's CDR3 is CASSLTRNTEAFF.

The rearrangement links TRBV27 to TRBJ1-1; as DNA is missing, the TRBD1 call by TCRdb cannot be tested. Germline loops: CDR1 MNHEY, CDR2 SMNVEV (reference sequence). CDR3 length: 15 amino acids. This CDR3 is CASSFGQGGNTEAFF.

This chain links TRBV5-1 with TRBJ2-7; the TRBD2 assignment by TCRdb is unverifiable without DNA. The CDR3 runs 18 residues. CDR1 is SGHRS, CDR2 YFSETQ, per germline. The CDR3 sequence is CASSFDRTGLAGVAEQYF.

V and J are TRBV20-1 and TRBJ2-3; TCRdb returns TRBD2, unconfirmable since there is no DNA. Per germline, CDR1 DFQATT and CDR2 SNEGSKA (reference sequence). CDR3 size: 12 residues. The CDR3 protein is CSARTSGRTQYF.

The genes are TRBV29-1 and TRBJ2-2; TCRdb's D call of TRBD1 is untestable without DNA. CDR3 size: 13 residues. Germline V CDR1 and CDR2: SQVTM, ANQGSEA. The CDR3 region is CSVARQGAGELFF.

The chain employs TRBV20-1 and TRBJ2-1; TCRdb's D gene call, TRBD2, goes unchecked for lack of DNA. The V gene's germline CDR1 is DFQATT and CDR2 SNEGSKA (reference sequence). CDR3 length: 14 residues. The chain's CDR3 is CSAHGLNSNNEQFF.